This T cell receptor beta chain was obtained from a study of OX40 agonist ivuxolimab in advanced cancers. Whole-study context: Three dose-escalation patients had partial responses: one with hepatocellular carcinoma and two with cutaneous melanoma.

Only in-frame clones appear in the TCRdb table, and some are missing; sequencing was by immunoSEQ multiplex PCR. The repertoire holds tens of thousands of clones, with 84% as singletons. V was trimmed by 0 bases and J by 1 base, leaving 11 bases between them. The CDR3 contains 15 residues. Germline loops: CDR1 SGHRS, CDR2 YFSETQ. Sequencing was performed on CD4+ or CD8+ T cells sorted from blood, taken in a trial of the OX40 agonist ivuxolimab. The receptor comes from an adult with an advanced solid tumor such as melanoma, head and neck, liver or kidney cancer. This chain uses TRBV5-1 with TRBJ2-7, with D maybe TRBD2 (6 bases). The DNA for the CDR3 is TGCGCCAGCAGCTTGGGCGGGAATCCATCCTACGAGCAGTACTTC. Protein product: CASSLGGNPSYEQYF.